Detailed here is one T cell receptor beta chain. The antigen is undetermined. Primers included in the PCR were 60 Vbeta and 13 Jbeta primers. Generated by immunoSEQ multiplex PCR, the TCRdb table keeps only in-frame clones and is missing some. The sample holds roughly 110,000 clones; 60% to 80% are singletons and the top ten take 2% to 2.5%. The sample belongs to a study of cytomegalovirus exposure and HLA in healthy donors. This CDR3 contains 15 residues. Germline V CDR1 and CDR2: LNHNV, YYDKDF (reference sequence). V was cut by 5 bases and J by 8 bases, with 16 bases left in between. Study-wide results and caveats: Several of the most significant clusters appeared, in a later analysis, to be linked to common viral pathogens.

The sequencing input was PBMCs. The V gene is TRBV15, the J gene TRBJ1-6; a possible D gene is TRBD1 (5 bases). This sequence originates from a man aged 40-49 years in good health and CMV-seronegative. The CDR3: CATSGRGTGDSPLHF. The CDR3 DNA reads TGTGCCACCAGCGGCCGCGGCACAGGAGATTCACCCCTCCACTTT.